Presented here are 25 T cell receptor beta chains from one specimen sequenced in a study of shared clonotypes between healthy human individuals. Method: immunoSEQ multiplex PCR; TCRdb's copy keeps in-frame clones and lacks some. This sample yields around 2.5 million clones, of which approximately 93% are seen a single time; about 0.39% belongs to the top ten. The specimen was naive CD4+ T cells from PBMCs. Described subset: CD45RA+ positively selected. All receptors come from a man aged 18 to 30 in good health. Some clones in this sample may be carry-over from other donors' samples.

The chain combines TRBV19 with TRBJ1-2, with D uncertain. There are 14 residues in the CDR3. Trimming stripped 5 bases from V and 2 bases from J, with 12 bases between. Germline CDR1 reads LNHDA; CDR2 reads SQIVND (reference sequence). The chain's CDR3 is CASSVALGNYGYTF. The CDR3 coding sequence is TGTGCCAGTAGTGTCGCCTTGGGGAACTATGGCTACACCTTC.

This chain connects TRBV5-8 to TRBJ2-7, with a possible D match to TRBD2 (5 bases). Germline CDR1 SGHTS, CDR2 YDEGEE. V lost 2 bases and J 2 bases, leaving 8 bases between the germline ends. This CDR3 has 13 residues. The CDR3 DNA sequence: TGTGCCAGCAGCTTCGAGGGCCCCTACGAGCAGTACTTC. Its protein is CASSFEGPYEQYF. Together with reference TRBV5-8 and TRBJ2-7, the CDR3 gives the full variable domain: EAGVTQSPTHLIKTRGQQATLRCSPISGHTSVYWYQQALGLGLQFLLWYDEGEERNRGNFPPRFSGRQFPNYSSELNVNALELEDSALYLCASSFEGPYEQYFGPGTRLTVT.

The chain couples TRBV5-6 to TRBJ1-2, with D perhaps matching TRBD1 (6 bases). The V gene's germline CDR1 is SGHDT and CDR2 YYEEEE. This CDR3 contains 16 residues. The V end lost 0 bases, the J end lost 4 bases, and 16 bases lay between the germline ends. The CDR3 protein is CASSLDASGASYGYTF. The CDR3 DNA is TGTGCCAGCAGCTTGGATGCCTCGGGGGCTAGCTATGGCTACACCTTC.

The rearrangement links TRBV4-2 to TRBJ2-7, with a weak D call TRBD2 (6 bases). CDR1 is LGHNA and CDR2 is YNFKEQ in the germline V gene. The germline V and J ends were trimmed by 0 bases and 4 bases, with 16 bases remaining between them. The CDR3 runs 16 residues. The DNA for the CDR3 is TGTGCCAGCAGCCAAGATTCCGGGAGAGTCGGGTACGAGCAGTACTTC. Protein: CASSQDSGRVGYEQYF.

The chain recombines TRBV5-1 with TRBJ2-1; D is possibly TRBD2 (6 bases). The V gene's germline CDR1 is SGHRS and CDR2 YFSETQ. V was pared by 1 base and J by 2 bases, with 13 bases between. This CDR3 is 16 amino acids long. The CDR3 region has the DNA TGCGCCAGCAGCTTGACCGGGACTTCCGCCTACAATGAGCAGTTCTTC. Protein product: CASSLTGTSAYNEQFF.

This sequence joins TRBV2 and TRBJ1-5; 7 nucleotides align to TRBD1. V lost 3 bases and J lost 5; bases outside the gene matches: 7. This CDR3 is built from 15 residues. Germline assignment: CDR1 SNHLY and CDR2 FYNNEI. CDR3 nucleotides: TGTGCCAGCAGTGAGTGGGGACAGATCTATCAGCCCCAGCATTTT. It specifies CASSEWGQIYQPQHF.

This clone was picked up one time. The CDR3 spells CASSVDTGARFNEQFF. The DNA for the CDR3 is TGTGCCAGCAGCGTAGATACGGGGGCGAGGTTCAATGAGCAGTTCTTC. The gene calls are TRBV9 and TRBJ2-1, with D possibly called TRBD1 or TRBD2 (6 bases each). Germline CDR1 is SGDLS and CDR2 is YYNGEE. V gave up 0 bases and J gave up 6 bases, with 16 bases separating them. The CDR3 runs to 16 residues.

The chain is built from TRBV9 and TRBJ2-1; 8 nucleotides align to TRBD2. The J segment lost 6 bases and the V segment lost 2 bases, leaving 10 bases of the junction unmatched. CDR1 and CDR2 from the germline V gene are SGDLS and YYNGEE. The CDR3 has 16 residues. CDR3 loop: CASSVSGSGGRNEQFF. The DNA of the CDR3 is TGTGCCAGCAGCGTGAGCGGGAGTGGAGGGCGCAATGAGCAGTTCTTC. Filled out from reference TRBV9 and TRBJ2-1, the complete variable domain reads DSGVTQTPKHLITATGQRVTLRCSPRSGDLSVYWYQQSLDQGLQFLIQYYNGEERAKGNILERFSAQQFPDLHSELNLSSLELGDSALYFCASSVSGSGGRNEQFFGPGTRLTVL.

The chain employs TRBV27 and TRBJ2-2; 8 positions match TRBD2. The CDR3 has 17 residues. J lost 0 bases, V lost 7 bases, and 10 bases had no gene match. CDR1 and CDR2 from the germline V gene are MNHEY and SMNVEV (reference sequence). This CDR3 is CASTISGRVTNTGELFF. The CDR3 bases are TGTGCCAGCACCATTTCCGGGAGGGTAACGAACACCGGGGAGCTGTTTTTT.

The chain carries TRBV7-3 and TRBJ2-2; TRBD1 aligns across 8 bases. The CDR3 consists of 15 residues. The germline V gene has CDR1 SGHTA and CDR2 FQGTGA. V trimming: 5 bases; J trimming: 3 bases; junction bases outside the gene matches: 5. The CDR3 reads CASSIQGAHTGELFF. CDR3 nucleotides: TGTGCCAGCAGCATCCAGGGGGCGCACACCGGGGAGCTGTTTTTT.

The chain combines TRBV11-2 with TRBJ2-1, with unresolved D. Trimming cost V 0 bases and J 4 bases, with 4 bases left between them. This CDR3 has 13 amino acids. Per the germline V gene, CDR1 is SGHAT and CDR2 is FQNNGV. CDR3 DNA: TGTGCCAGCAGCTTAGATAATTACAATGAGCAGTTCTTC. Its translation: CASSLDNYNEQFF.

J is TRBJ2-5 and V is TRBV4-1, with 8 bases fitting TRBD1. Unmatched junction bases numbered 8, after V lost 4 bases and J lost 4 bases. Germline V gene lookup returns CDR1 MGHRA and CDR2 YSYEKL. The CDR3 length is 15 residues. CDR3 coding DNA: TGCGCCAGCAGCCCAGGACAGGGTGGTAGAGAGACCCAGTACTTC. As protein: CASSPGQGGRETQYF.

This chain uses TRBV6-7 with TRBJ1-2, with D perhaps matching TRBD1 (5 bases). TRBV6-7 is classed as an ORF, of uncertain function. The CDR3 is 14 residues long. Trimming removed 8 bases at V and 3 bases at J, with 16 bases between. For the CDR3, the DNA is TGTGCCAGCGGTAGTCTAACAGGAGACTATGGCTACACCTTC. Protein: CASGSLTGDYGYTF.

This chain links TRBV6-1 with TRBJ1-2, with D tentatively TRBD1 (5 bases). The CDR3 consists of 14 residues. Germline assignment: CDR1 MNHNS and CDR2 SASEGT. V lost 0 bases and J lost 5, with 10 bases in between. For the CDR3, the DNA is TGTGCCAGCAGTGAAGCCCCAGGGCCGTATGGCTACACCTTC. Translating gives CASSEAPGPYGYTF.

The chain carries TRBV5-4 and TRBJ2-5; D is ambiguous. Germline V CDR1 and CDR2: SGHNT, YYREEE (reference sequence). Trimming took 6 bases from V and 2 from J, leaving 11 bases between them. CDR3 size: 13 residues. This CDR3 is CASKSGTQETQYF. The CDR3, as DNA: TGTGCCAGCAAAAGTGGCACGCAAGAGACCCAGTACTTC.

DNA of the CDR3: TGCGCCAGCAGCCAAGACACTAGCGGGATCGTCAATGAGCAGTTCTTC. Its translation is CASSQDTSGIVNEQFF. The chain recombines TRBV4-3 with TRBJ2-1; 10 nucleotides align to TRBD2. Germline CDR1 is LGHNA and CDR2 is YSLEER. The length of the CDR3 is 16 residues. J lost 6 bases, V lost 0 bases, and 5 bases had no gene match.

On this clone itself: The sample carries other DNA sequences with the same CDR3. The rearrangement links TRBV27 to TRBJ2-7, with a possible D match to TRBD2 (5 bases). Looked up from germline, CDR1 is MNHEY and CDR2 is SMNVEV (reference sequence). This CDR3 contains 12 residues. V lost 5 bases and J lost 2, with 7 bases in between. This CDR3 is CASSPGTYEQYF. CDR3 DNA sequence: TGTGCCAGCAGTCCGGGAACCTACGAGCAGTACTTC.

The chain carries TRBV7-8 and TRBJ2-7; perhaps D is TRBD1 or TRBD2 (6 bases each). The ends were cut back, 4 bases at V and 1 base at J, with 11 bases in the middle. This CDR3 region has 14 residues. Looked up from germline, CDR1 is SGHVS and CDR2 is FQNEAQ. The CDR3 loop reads CASSSRGGSYEQYF. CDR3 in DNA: TGTGCCAGCAGCTCGAGAGGGGGGTCCTACGAGCAGTACTTC.

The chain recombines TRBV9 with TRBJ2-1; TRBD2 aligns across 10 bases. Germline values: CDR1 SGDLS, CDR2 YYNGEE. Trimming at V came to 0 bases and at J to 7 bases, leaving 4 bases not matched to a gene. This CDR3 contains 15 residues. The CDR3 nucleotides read TGTGCCAGCAGCGTAGTGGCTAGCGGGAGTAATGAGCAGTTCTTC. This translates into CASSVVASGSNEQFF.

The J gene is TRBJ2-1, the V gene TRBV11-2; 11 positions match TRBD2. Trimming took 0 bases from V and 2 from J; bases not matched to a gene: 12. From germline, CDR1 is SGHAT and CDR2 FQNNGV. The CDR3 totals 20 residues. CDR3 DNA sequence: TGTGCCAGCAGCTTAGATTGGGGGACTAGCGGAGGCAGCCCCTACAATGAGCAGTTCTTC. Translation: CASSLDWGTSGGSPYNEQFF. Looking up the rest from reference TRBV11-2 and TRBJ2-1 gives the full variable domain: EAGVAQSPRYKIIEKRQSVAFWCNPISGHATLYWYQQILGQGPKLLIQFQNNGVVDDSQLPKDRFSAERLKGVDSTLKIQPAKLEDSAVYLCASSLDWGTSGGSPYNEQFFGPGTRLTVL.

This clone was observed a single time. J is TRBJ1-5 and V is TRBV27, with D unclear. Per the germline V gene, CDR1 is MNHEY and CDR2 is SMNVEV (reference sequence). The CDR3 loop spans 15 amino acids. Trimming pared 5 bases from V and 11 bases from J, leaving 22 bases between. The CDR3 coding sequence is TGTGCCAGCAGTGCTCGGACGGCGTTCCAATGGACCCAGCATTTT. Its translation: CASSARTAFQWTQHF.

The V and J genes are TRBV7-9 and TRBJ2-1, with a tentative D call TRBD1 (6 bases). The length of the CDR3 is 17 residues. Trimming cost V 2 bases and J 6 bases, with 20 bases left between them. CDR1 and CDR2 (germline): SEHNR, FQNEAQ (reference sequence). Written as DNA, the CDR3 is TGTGCCAGCAGCTTAACGCCGACAGGCCAAACGGGCAATGAGCAGTTCTTC. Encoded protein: CASSLTPTGQTGNEQFF. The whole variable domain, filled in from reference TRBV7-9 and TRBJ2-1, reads DTGVSQNPRHKITKRGQNVTFRCDPISEHNRLYWYRQTLGQGPEFLTYFQNEAQLEKSRLLSDRFSAERPKGSFSTLEIQRTEQGDSAMYLCASSLTPTGQTGNEQFFGPGTRLTVL.

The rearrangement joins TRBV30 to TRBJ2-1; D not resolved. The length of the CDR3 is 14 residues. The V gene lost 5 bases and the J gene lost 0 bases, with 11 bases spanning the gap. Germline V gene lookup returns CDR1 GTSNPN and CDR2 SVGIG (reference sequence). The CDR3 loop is CAWEKASSYNEQFF. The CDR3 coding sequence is TGTGCCTGGGAAAAGGCCTCCTCCTACAATGAGCAGTTCTTC.

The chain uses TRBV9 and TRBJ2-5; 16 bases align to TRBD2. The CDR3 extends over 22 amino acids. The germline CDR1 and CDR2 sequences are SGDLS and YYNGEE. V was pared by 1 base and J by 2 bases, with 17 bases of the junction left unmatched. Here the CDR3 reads CASSVSPSHRGLAGGEQETQYF. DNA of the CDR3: TGTGCCAGCAGCGTATCCCCTTCTCACAGGGGACTAGCGGGAGGGGAGCAAGAGACCCAGTACTTC. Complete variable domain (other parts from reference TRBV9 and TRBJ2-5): DSGVTQTPKHLITATGQRVTLRCSPRSGDLSVYWYQQSLDQGLQFLIQYYNGEERAKGNILERFSAQQFPDLHSELNLSSLELGDSALYFCASSVSPSHRGLAGGEQETQYFGPGTRLLVL.

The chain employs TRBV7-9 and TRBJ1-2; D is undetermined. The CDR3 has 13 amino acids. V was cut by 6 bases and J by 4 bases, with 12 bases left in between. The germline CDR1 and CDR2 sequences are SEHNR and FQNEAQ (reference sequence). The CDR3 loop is CASSPPGFYGYTF. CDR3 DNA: TGTGCCAGCAGTCCCCCGGGGTTCTATGGCTACACCTTC.